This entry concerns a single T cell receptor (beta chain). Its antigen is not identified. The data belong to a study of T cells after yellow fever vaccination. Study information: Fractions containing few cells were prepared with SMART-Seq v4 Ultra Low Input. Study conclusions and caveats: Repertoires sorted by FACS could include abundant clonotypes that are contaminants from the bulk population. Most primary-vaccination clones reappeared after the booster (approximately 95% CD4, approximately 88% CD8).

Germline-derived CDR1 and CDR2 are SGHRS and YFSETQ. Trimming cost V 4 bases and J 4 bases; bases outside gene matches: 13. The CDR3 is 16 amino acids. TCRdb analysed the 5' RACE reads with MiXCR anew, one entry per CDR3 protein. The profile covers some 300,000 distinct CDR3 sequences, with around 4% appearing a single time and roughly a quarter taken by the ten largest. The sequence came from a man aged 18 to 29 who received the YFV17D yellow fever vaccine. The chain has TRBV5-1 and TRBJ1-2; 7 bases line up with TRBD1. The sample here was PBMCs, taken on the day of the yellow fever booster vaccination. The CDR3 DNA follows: TGCGCCAGCAGCACCTACAACAGGGGCCCCACCTATGGCTACACCTTC. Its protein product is CASSTYNRGPTYGYTF.